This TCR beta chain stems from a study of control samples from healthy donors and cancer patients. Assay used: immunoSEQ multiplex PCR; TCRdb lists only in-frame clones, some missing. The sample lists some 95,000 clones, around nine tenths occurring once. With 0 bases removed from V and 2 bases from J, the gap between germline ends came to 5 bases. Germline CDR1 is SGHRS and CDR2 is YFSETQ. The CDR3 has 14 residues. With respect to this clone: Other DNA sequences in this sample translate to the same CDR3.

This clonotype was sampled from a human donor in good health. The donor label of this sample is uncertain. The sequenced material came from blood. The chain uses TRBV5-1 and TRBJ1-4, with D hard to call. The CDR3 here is CASSLGGTNEKLFF. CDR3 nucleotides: TGCGCCAGCAGCTTGGGTGGTACTAATGAAAAACTGTTTTTT.